A single sample gave rise to the 30 T cell receptor beta chains below, sequenced in a study of CD8+ T cells in alopecia areata. TCR sequencing used cDNA made by reverse transcription of extracted RNA. Only in-frame clones appear in the TCRdb table, and some are missing; sequencing was by immunoSEQ multiplex PCR. The profile covers 200,000 or so clones, with more than 45% appearing a single time and approximately 0.45% taken by the ten largest. The specimen comprised CD4+ T cells sorted from blood, sampled at week 0. Receptors were obtained from a human donor with alopecia areata.

This clone was detected a few times. V and J are TRBV7-9 and TRBJ1-2, with D unclear. The CDR3 consists of 15 residues. Germline V gene data show CDR1 as SEHNR and CDR2 as FQNEAQ (reference sequence). The ends were cut back, 0 bases at V and 2 bases at J, with 10 bases in the middle. CDR3 nucleotides: TGTGCCAGCAGCTTAGCTAGACACATAAACTATGGCTACACCTTC. This sequence encodes CASSLARHINYGYTF.

V is TRBV30 and J is TRBJ2-7; the match to TRBD2 covers 10 bases. CDR1 GTSNPN and CDR2 SVGIG come from the germline V gene (reference sequence). The CDR3 covers 14 residues. The trim removed 3 bases at V and 1 base at J, leaving 3 bases unmatched. CDR3 nucleotides: TGTGCCTGGAGCGTTAGCGGGGGGTCCTACGAGCAGTACTTC. It is translated as CAWSVSGGSYEQYF. Combining the CDR3 with reference TRBV30 and TRBJ2-7 gives the whole variable domain SQTIHQWPATLVQPVGSPLSLECTVEGTSNPNLYWYRQAAGRGLQLLFYSVGIGQISSEVPQNLSASRPQDRQFILSSKKLLLSDSGFYLCAWSVSGGSYEQYFGPGTRLTVT.

This clone was found a few times. DNA of the CDR3: TGTGCCAGCTCATATAACACCGGGGAGCTGTTTTTT. As protein: CASSYNTGELFF. V and J are TRBV18 and TRBJ2-2; no definite D call. The CDR3 length is 12 residues. Trimming took off 5 bases at V and 2 bases at J, with 3 bases between the two ends. Per germline, CDR1 KGHSH and CDR2 LQKENI.

The rearrangement joins TRBV10-3 to TRBJ1-2; no reliable D call. V gave up 0 bases and J gave up 4 bases, with 12 bases separating them. This CDR3 is built from 15 residues. The germline V gene encodes CDR1 ENHRY and CDR2 SYGVKD. The CDR3 region is CAISESGRAGYGYTF. CDR3 nucleotides: TGTGCCATCAGTGAGTCTGGGAGGGCAGGCTATGGCTACACCTTC.

As regards this clone: This CDR3 is also generated by other DNA sequences in the sample. The rearrangement joins TRBV5-1 to TRBJ1-2; no clear D gene. V lost 0 bases and J 1 base, leaving 4 bases between the germline ends. Germline V lookup: CDR1 SGHRS, CDR2 YFSETQ. The length of the CDR3 is 13 residues. The CDR3 DNA follows: TGCGCCAGCAGCTTGGACAGTAACTATGGCTACACCTTC. Protein: CASSLDSNYGYTF.

A few counts support this clone. This chain joins TRBV2 and TRBJ2-7, with D uncertain. Between the trimmed V and J ends, which lost 7 bases and 2 bases, there was a span of 9 bases. From germline, CDR1 is SNHLY and CDR2 FYNNEI. This CDR3 is 12 amino acids long. The CDR3 DNA reads as TGTGCCAGCACACAGACAACCTACGAGCAGTACTTC. Amino acids: CASTQTTYEQYF.

The chain uses TRBV28 and TRBJ2-3; 9 bases agree with TRBD2. Trimming at V came to 7 bases and at J to 8 bases, leaving 13 bases not matched to a gene. From germline, CDR1 is MDHEN and CDR2 SYDVKM. The CDR3 contains 15 residues. The DNA for the CDR3 is TGTGCCAGCAACGGCGGGGGGGACCTCTCCCGTACGCAGTATTTT. Translated: CASNGGGDLSRTQYF.

The chain has TRBV10-3 and TRBJ2-7; 8 positions agree with TRBD1. Germline CDR1 reads ENHRY; CDR2 reads SYGVKD. The junction had 4 bases not matched to a gene; V was cut back by 3 bases and J by 3 bases. The CDR3 totals 14 residues. CDR3 loop: CAISDATGGYEQYF. The DNA for the CDR3 is TGTGCCATCAGTGACGCCACAGGGGGCTACGAGCAGTACTTC.

This clone was seen more than once but under ten times. The chain carries TRBV27 and TRBJ2-1, with 15 bases lining up with TRBD2. The CDR3 consists of 19 residues. J lost 7 bases, V lost 6 bases, and 16 bases had no gene match. Looked up from germline, CDR1 is MNHEY and CDR2 is SMNVEV (reference sequence). CDR3 nucleotide sequence: TGTGCCAGCAGCACCACCGGGACTAGCGGGGGGTTTGTGGGAAATGAGCAGTTCTTC. As protein: CASSTTGTSGGFVGNEQFF.

This chain connects TRBV7-2 to TRBJ1-5; 8 bases agree with TRBD1. This CDR3 contains 16 residues. V shed 7 bases and J 2 bases; nucleotides not matched to a gene: 10. In germline, CDR1 is SGHTA, CDR2 FQGNSA. In DNA form, the CDR3 reads TGTGCCAGCACCGCAACAGGGGGAGCGGGCAATCAGCCCCAGCATTTT. Its translation is CASTATGGAGNQPQHF.

The chain has TRBV29-1 and TRBJ2-3, with D tentatively TRBD1 (5 bases). The germline gives CDR1 SQVTM, CDR2 ANQGSEA. The CDR3 runs 12 residues. V lost 7 bases and J lost 2, with 10 bases in between. CDR3 residues: CSEGHFTDTQYF. The CDR3 DNA follows: TGCAGCGAGGGGCACTTCACAGATACGCAGTATTTT.

Worth noting for this clone: The sample holds other DNA sequences that translate to the same CDR3. J is TRBJ2-1 and V is TRBV4-1; TRBD2 matches at 14 bases. V was clipped by 1 base and J by 9 bases; unmatched bases: 2. Germline loops: CDR1 MGHRA, CDR2 YSYEKL. This CDR3 has 15 amino acids. CDR3 coding DNA: TGCGCCAGCAGCCAAGGACTAGCGGGAGGGGGTGAGCAGTTCTTC. Translated: CASSQGLAGGGEQFF.

The chain couples TRBV30 to TRBJ1-3, with D tentatively TRBD1 (6 bases). The CDR3 consists of 16 residues. CDR1 is GTSNPN and CDR2 is SVGIG in the germline V gene (reference sequence). V lost 2 bases and J 0 bases, leaving 14 bases between the germline ends. The CDR3, as DNA: TGTGCCTGGAGTCGGGGACACCTCAACTCTGGAAACACCATATATTTT. Translating gives CAWSRGHLNSGNTIYF.

J is TRBJ2-1 and V is TRBV6-6; possibly TRBD2 for D (6 bases). The CDR3 contains 14 residues. Germline CDR1 and CDR2: MNHNY and SVGAGI (reference sequence). The ends were cut back, 2 bases at V and 5 bases at J, with 10 bases in the middle. The DNA for the CDR3 is TGTGCCAGCAGTTACCCAGGCGGGAACAATGAGCAGTTCTTC. This sequence encodes CASSYPGGNNEQFF.

The genes are TRBV30 and TRBJ1-1; D is unresolved. The CDR3 is 13 residues long. The germline CDR1 and CDR2 sequences are GTSNPN and SVGIG (reference sequence). V gave up 1 base and J gave up 3 bases, with 9 bases separating them. The CDR3 reads CAWSAIGYTEAFF. CDR3 nucleotide sequence: TGTGCCTGGAGTGCCATAGGGTACACTGAAGCTTTCTTT.

The rearrangement joins TRBV25-1 to TRBJ2-7; D may be TRBD1 (5 bases). The CDR3 has 14 residues. Germline CDR1 and CDR2: MGHDK and SYGVNS. Trimming left V 1 base short and J 2 bases short, with 9 bases between. CDR3 region: CASSEWSGPYEQYF. The CDR3 DNA reads TGTGCCAGCAGTGAATGGTCAGGGCCCTACGAGCAGTACTTC.

The chain couples TRBV18 to TRBJ2-7; D might be TRBD1 (6 bases). This CDR3 comprises 14 residues. Trimming pared 3 bases from V and 2 bases from J, leaving 11 bases between. Germline V gene data show CDR1 as KGHSH and CDR2 as LQKENI. The CDR3 DNA is TGTGCCAGCTCACCTGGACAGCGTACCTACGAGCAGTACTTC. It specifies CASSPGQRTYEQYF. The full variable domain, in which reference TRBV18 and TRBJ2-7 provide the parts outside the CDR3, is NAGVMQNPRHLVRRRGQEARLRCSPMKGHSHVYWYRQLPEEGLKFMVYLQKENIIDESGMPKERFSAEFPKEGPSILRIQQVVRGDSAAYFCASSPGQRTYEQYFGPGTRLTVT.

In this sample, this clone turned up a few times. The rearrangement links TRBV5-1 to TRBJ1-5; TRBD1 aligns across 8 bases. V lost 3 bases, J lost 2 bases, and 4 bases stayed unmatched. This CDR3 has 15 amino acids. Looked up from germline, CDR1 is SGHRS and CDR2 is YFSETQ. The CDR3 DNA reads as TGCGCCAGCAGCTGGACGGGACAGGGCAATCAGCCCCAGCATTTT. Translated: CASSWTGQGNQPQHF.

The J gene is TRBJ2-7, the V gene TRBV5-1, with D perhaps matching TRBD2 (7 bases). Germline V gene data show CDR1 as SGHRS and CDR2 as YFSETQ. The CDR3 has 15 residues. Trimming cost V 3 bases and J 0 bases, with 13 bases left between them. This CDR3 reads CASSSRGDTSYEQYF. The CDR3 coding sequence is TGCGCCAGCAGCTCCCGGGGGGACACCTCCTACGAGCAGTACTTC.

V gene TRBV15 combines with J gene TRBJ2-6, with TRBD1 as a possible D gene (6 bases). The CDR3 covers 17 residues. V was pared by 1 base and J by 2 bases, with 12 bases between. CDR1 is LNHNV, CDR2 YYDKDF, per germline (reference sequence). CDR3 region: CATSRGGLRPGANVLTF. The CDR3 DNA follows: TGTGCCACCAGCAGAGGGGGGCTAAGACCTGGGGCCAACGTCCTGACTTTC.

This rearrangement joins TRBV29-1 to TRBJ2-6; D gene unclear. The CDR3 sequence is 13 residues long. CDR1 is SQVTM, CDR2 ANQGSEA, per germline. V was trimmed by 3 bases and J by 1 base, leaving 4 bases between them. The CDR3: CSVEPSGANVLTF. The DNA for the CDR3 is TGCAGCGTTGAGCCATCTGGGGCCAACGTCCTGACTTTC.

A few counts support this clone. This chain connects TRBV2 to TRBJ2-4; TRBD1 matches 8 bases. Looked up from germline, CDR1 is SNHLY and CDR2 is FYNNEI. The trim removed 6 bases at V and 6 bases at J, leaving 10 bases unmatched. CDR3 length: 15 amino acids. The CDR3: CASRLRQGHRNIQYF. The CDR3 DNA reads as TGTGCCAGCAGACTCCGACAGGGGCATAGAAACATTCAGTACTTC.

The chain uses TRBV30 and TRBJ2-1; 12 bases are shared with TRBD2. CDR1 is GTSNPN, CDR2 SVGIG, per germline (reference sequence). Trimming at V came to 3 bases and at J to 8 bases, leaving 5 bases not matched to a gene. This CDR3 is built from 14 residues. The CDR3 spells CAWRASGRAYEQFF. Here the CDR3 DNA reads TGTGCCTGGAGGGCTAGCGGGAGGGCTTATGAGCAGTTCTTC.

This chain uses TRBV6-5 with TRBJ2-1; possibly TRBD2 for D (5 bases). The germline CDR1 and CDR2 sequences are MNHEY and SVGAGI. Deletions cut 5 bases from V and 1 base from J, with 9 bases between. CDR3 length equals 14 residues. CDR3 residues: CASSIGLSYNEQFF. CDR3 bases: TGTGCCAGCAGTATCGGACTTTCCTACAATGAGCAGTTCTTC.

The chain is built from TRBV6-6 and TRBJ2-5; weak D call: TRBD1 (6 bases). This CDR3 is built from 15 residues. Trimming took off 2 bases at V and 3 bases at J, with 13 bases between the two ends. The V gene's germline CDR1 is MNHNY and CDR2 SVGAGI (reference sequence). DNA of the CDR3: TGTGCCAGCAGTTACCCACAGGGCCGGGAAGAGACCCAGTACTTC. This encodes CASSYPQGREETQYF.

This clone was seen more than once but under ten times. The gene calls are TRBV7-9 and TRBJ2-7; no firm D call. CDR1 is SEHNR, CDR2 FQNEAQ, per germline (reference sequence). Trimming stripped 5 bases from V and 0 bases from J, with 14 bases between. There are 15 residues in the CDR3. The CDR3 DNA sequence: TGTGCCAGCAGCACGTCCCCGGCCCACTCCTACGAGCAGTACTTC. Encoded protein: CASSTSPAHSYEQYF.

The V and J genes are TRBV6-1 and TRBJ1-1; no reliable D call. V lost 5 bases to trimming and J lost 2 bases, with 9 bases between them. Germline V lookup: CDR1 MNHNS, CDR2 SASEGT. The CDR3 consists of 13 residues. The CDR3 is CASSFEGNTEAFF. The CDR3 bases are TGTGCCAGCAGTTTTGAGGGTAACACTGAAGCTTTCTTT.

The chain employs TRBV29-1 and TRBJ1-4; tentative D call: TRBD1 (5 bases). The germline CDR1 and CDR2 sequences are SQVTM and ANQGSEA. This CDR3 region has 12 residues. V lost 7 bases, J lost 6 bases, and 12 bases lay in between. The CDR3 coding sequence is TGCAGCGGCGGGACGGCGGATGAAAAACTGTTTTTT. Translation gives CSGGTADEKLFF.

The rearrangement joins TRBV10-3 to TRBJ2-5; D may be TRBD2 (6 bases). This CDR3 comprises 12 residues. The V gene lost 4 bases and the J gene lost 5 bases, with 8 bases spanning the gap. Germline CDR1 ENHRY, CDR2 SYGVKD. The CDR3 DNA sequence: TGTGCCATCAGTGTAAGCGGGGAGACCCAGTACTTC. Translated, it gives CAISVSGETQYF.

The chain links TRBV5-1 to TRBJ2-7; perhaps TRBD2 as D (6 bases). The CDR3 is made up of 15 amino acids. Per the germline V gene, CDR1 is SGHRS and CDR2 is YFSETQ. Trimming shortened V by 0 bases and J by 6 bases, and 16 bases separated the two germline ends. As DNA, the CDR3 is TGCGCCAGCAGCTTGGCGGAGGGCATTACGGGCGAGCAGTACTTC. Its protein is CASSLAEGITGEQYF.